The 25 T cell receptor beta chains below were found in one sample sequenced in a study of a mutant IDH1 vaccine in newly diagnosed glioma. The antigens of these receptors remain unknown. Assay used: immunoSEQ multiplex PCR; TCRdb lists only in-frame clones, some missing. Of about 48,000 clones in the sample, approximately 80% are singletons; the top ten hold roughly 6.3%. Time point defined: week 35, safety follow-up. In every dose of vaccine, 300 ug of mutant IDH1 20-mer peptide was given alongside topical imiquimod. The specimen was PBMCs, collected from a glioma patient whose treatment included an IDH1 peptide vaccine. Receptor source: a man in his forties with glioma.

In its sample, this clone was seen a few times. This sample also contains other DNA sequences that code for the same CDR3. This chain links TRBV20-1 with TRBJ1-1; D uncertain. V was pared by 5 bases and J by 3 bases, with 7 bases between. The germline V gene has CDR1 DFQATT and CDR2 SNEGSKA (reference sequence). The length of the CDR3 is 11 residues. CDR3 region: CSAGRDTEAFF. CDR3 nucleotides: TGCAGTGCTGGAAGGGACACTGAAGCTTTCTTT.

The J gene is TRBJ1-2, the V gene TRBV6-1, with D possibly matching TRBD1 (5 bases). V lost 7 bases and J 3 bases, leaving 18 bases between the germline ends. CDR1 and CDR2 (germline): MNHNS, SASEGT. CDR3 length: 15 residues. The CDR3 nucleotides read TGTGCCAGCAAAACGAAGGGTGTGGGGGACTATGGCTACACCTTC. It encodes CASKTKGVGDYGYTF.

V is TRBV5-4 and J is TRBJ1-4; 8 bases match TRBD1. The CDR3 sequence is 15 residues long. V lost 4 bases to trimming and J lost 6 bases; unmatched junction nucleotides: 8. Germline CDR1 SGHNT, CDR2 YYREEE (reference sequence). The CDR3 DNA follows: TGTGCCAGCAGCCTAGGGGGACAGGATGATGAAAAACTGTTTTTT. Protein: CASSLGGQDDEKLFF.

The genes are TRBV9 and TRBJ1-2; D is undetermined. The CDR3 loop spans 10 amino acids. Germline CDR1 and CDR2: SGDLS and YYNGEE. V lost 7 bases and J lost 4, with 5 bases in between. The CDR3 sequence: CASWAYGYTF. CDR3 coding DNA: TGTGCCAGCTGGGCCTATGGCTACACCTTC.

The chain couples TRBV15 to TRBJ1-1; TRBD1 is a possible D gene (5 bases). CDR1 and CDR2 (germline): LNHNV, YYDKDF (reference sequence). Trimming left V 1 base short and J 2 bases short, with 11 bases between. The CDR3 spans 15 residues. CDR3 sequence: CATSRGGGGNTEAFF. The DNA of the CDR3 is TGTGCCACCAGCAGAGGGGGGGGAGGAAACACTGAAGCTTTCTTT.

The chain joins TRBV19 to TRBJ1-1; possibly TRBD1 for D (5 bases). This CDR3 contains 13 residues. CDR1 LNHDA and CDR2 SQIVND come from the germline V gene (reference sequence). Trimming stripped 5 bases from V and 5 bases from J, with 12 bases between. CDR3 coding DNA: TGTGCCAGTAGTCTAACAGGTCGTACTGAAGCTTTCTTT. This codes for CASSLTGRTEAFF.

This clone was observed once. The V and J genes are TRBV2 and TRBJ2-2, with D tentatively TRBD1 (7 bases). This CDR3 is 14 amino acids long. V lost 9 bases and J 4 bases, leaving 15 bases between the germline ends. Germline V CDR1 and CDR2: SNHLY, FYNNEI. In DNA form, the CDR3 reads TGTGCCAGTACAGGGGAGGTGGCCACCGGGGAGCTGTTTTTT. It yields the protein CASTGEVATGELFF.

The chain carries TRBV5-1 and TRBJ1-1; D possibly corresponds to TRBD1 (5 bases). Between the trimmed V and J ends, which lost 1 base and 0 bases, there was a span of 10 bases. The CDR3 spans 15 residues. Germline CDR1 reads SGHRS; CDR2 reads YFSETQ. CDR3 sequence reads: CASSLFPGLNTEAFF. The CDR3 bases are TGCGCCAGCAGCTTGTTTCCAGGGTTGAACACTGAAGCTTTCTTT.

This sequence joins TRBV27 and TRBJ1-1; no firm D call. Germline CDR1 MNHEY, CDR2 SMNVEV (reference sequence). CDR3 length: 14 residues. V lost 3 bases to trimming and J lost 0 bases, with 8 bases between them. CDR3 in DNA: TGTGCCAGCAGTTTTGGGAGATTGAACACTGAAGCTTTCTTT. As protein: CASSFGRLNTEAFF.

The chain links TRBV7-2 to TRBJ2-7; weak D call: TRBD1 (6 bases). The CDR3 runs 16 residues. The V gene's germline CDR1 is SGHTA and CDR2 FQGNSA. Trimming pared 1 base from V and 0 bases from J, leaving 13 bases between. The CDR3, as DNA: TGTGCCAGCAGCTTAGGGGGGACACAAGCCTCCTACGAGCAGTACTTC. As protein: CASSLGGTQASYEQYF.

This chain joins TRBV5-6 and TRBJ1-1; weak D call: TRBD1 (5 bases). This CDR3 comprises 12 residues. In germline, CDR1 is SGHDT, CDR2 YYEEEE. Trimming stripped 4 bases from V and 3 bases from J, with 7 bases between. DNA of the CDR3: TGTGCCAGCAGCCCGGGGGACACTGAAGCTTTCTTT. This translates into CASSPGDTEAFF.

The chain couples TRBV10-1 to TRBJ1-6, with TRBD1 identical over 9 bases. There are 15 residues in the CDR3. V lost 3 bases to trimming and J lost 5 bases; unmatched junction nucleotides: 2. Per the germline V gene, CDR1 is WNHNN and CDR2 is SYGVQD (reference sequence). In DNA form, the CDR3 reads TGCGCCAGCAGTGATAGGACAGGGGATAATTCACCCCTCCACTTT. Translated, it gives CASSDRTGDNSPLHF.

This clone was seen just once. The chain couples TRBV2 to TRBJ1-1, with 8 bases lining up with TRBD1. The CDR3 runs to 14 residues. Germline V gene lookup returns CDR1 SNHLY and CDR2 FYNNEI. The V gene end was trimmed by 4 bases and the J gene end by 4 bases; junction bases not matched to a gene: 5. The DNA of the CDR3 is TGTGCCAGCAGTGTCCAGGGGGCAACCACTGAAGCTTTCTTT. Encoded protein: CASSVQGATTEAFF.

This clone was found a few times. The chain has TRBV30 and TRBJ1-4, with a possible D match to TRBD1 (6 bases). CDR3 size: 16 residues. Germline values: CDR1 GTSNPN, CDR2 SVGIG (reference sequence). Trimming removed 1 base from V and 5 bases from J, with 17 bases in between. The CDR3 is CAWSGARGSDNEKLFF. The CDR3 nucleotides are TGTGCCTGGAGTGGAGCGAGGGGGTCAGACAATGAAAAACTGTTTTTT.

The chain carries TRBV13 and TRBJ2-7; perhaps TRBD1 as D (6 bases). Trimming removed 5 bases from V and 4 bases from J, with 9 bases in between. The germline gives CDR1 PRHDT, CDR2 FYEKMQ (reference sequence). This CDR3 has 12 amino acids. The CDR3 region has the DNA TGTGCCAGCAGCGAGGGGGTTTACGAGCAGTACTTC. Translation: CASSEGVYEQYF.

The rearrangement links TRBV13 to TRBJ1-1; D is unclear. Germline V lookup: CDR1 PRHDT, CDR2 FYEKMQ (reference sequence). The length of the CDR3 is 13 residues. V was clipped by 6 bases and J by 2 bases, with 10 bases between them. The DNA of the CDR3 is TGTGCCAGCAGGCCCTCGCCAAACACTGAAGCTTTCTTT. This gives the protein CASRPSPNTEAFF. Filled out from reference TRBV13 and TRBJ1-1, the complete variable domain reads AAGVIQSPRHLIKEKRETATLKCYPIPRHDTVYWYQQGPGQDPQFLISFYEKMQSDKGSIPDRFSAQQFSDYHSELNMSSLELGDSALYFCASRPSPNTEAFFGQGTRLTVV.

The V call is TRBV6-5, the J call TRBJ2-7; D remains unclear. V shed 0 bases and J shed 2 bases, with 11 bases lying between them. The CDR3 consists of 15 residues. Looked up from germline, CDR1 is MNHEY and CDR2 is SVGAGI. CDR3 nucleotide sequence: TGTGCCAGCAGTTACTCGAAAGGCTTGCCCTACGAGCAGTACTTC. Amino acid sequence: CASSYSKGLPYEQYF.

The V and J genes are TRBV5-6 and TRBJ1-2; D not resolved. V was shortened by 0 bases and J by 7 bases, with 16 bases between the two germline ends. From germline, CDR1 is SGHDT and CDR2 YYEEEE. This CDR3 spans 15 amino acids. The CDR3 nucleotides read TGTGCCAGCAGCTTGGCCGAGGTAACAGTTCCTGGCTACACCTTC. It codes for CASSLAEVTVPGYTF.

The chain uses TRBV7-4 and TRBJ1-6; D remains unclear. The germline CDR1 and CDR2 sequences are SGHVT and SQSDAQ. This CDR3 has 16 residues. V was clipped by 5 bases and J by 7 bases, with 18 bases between them. Written as DNA, the CDR3 is TGTGCCAGCAGCCAAGGGCAGAATCAACTCAATTCACCCCTCCACTTT. This translates into CASSQGQNQLNSPLHF.

The chain couples TRBV5-6 to TRBJ1-1; no firm D call. Germline assignment: CDR1 SGHDT and CDR2 YYEEEE. The length of the CDR3 is 16 residues. The V end was cut by 2 bases, the J end by 1 base, with 15 bases between. The CDR3 spells CASSFISEWENTEAFF. CDR3 DNA: TGTGCCAGCAGCTTTATTAGTGAGTGGGAGAACACTGAAGCTTTCTTT.

The rearrangement links TRBV6-1 to TRBJ2-7; D is uncertain. Trimming removed 2 bases from V and 2 bases from J, with 13 bases in between. Germline values: CDR1 MNHNS, CDR2 SASEGT. This CDR3 is built from 15 residues. This CDR3 reads CASSESFGVPYEQYF. The DNA of the CDR3 is TGTGCCAGCAGTGAATCTTTTGGGGTACCCTACGAGCAGTACTTC.

The rearrangement links TRBV29-1 to TRBJ2-3; a possible D gene is TRBD1 (6 bases). The CDR3 totals 15 residues. Trimming removed 2 bases at V and 4 bases at J, with 16 bases between. CDR1 SQVTM and CDR2 ANQGSEA come from the germline V gene. DNA of the CDR3: TGCAGCGTTGAAAGGGGGACCGTTAGATCAGATACGCAGTATTTT. It translates to CSVERGTVRSDTQYF.

This chain joins TRBV19 and TRBJ1-5; D is unclear. Trimming pared 6 bases from V and 0 bases from J, leaving 6 bases between. The germline CDR1 and CDR2 sequences are LNHDA and SQIVND (reference sequence). The CDR3 has 13 amino acids. The CDR3 nucleotides are TGTGCCAGTAGCGACACTAGCAATCAGCCCCAGCATTTT. Encoded protein: CASSDTSNQPQHF.

This chain links TRBV15 with TRBJ2-3, with D unresolved. The V end lost 2 bases, the J end lost 4 bases, and 7 bases lay between the germline ends. Germline assignment: CDR1 LNHNV and CDR2 YYDKDF (reference sequence). The CDR3 extends over 13 amino acids. This CDR3 is CATSRPEADTQYF. Here the CDR3 DNA reads TGTGCCACCAGCAGACCTGAGGCAGATACGCAGTATTTT.

The J gene is TRBJ2-3, the V gene TRBV2, with no clear D. Germline CDR1 is SNHLY and CDR2 is FYNNEI. Trimming removed 8 bases at V and 6 bases at J, with 9 bases between. The CDR3 sequence is 11 residues long. The CDR3 bases are TGTGCCAGCCGTATAAGGGATACGCAGTATTTT. Its protein is CASRIRDTQYF.